This TCR beta chain was sequenced during a study of vaccination effects on CD4 cells after COVID-19. Across the whole study: Participants completed two doses of the BNT162b2 or mRNA-1273 vaccine.

Produced via immunoSEQ multiplex PCR; TCRdb's table is partial and in-frame only. The sample contains 50,000 or so clones, about four fifths of which appear only once. As concerns this clone: Its antigen is unknown.

ViraFEST expansion of antigen-specific CD4+ T cells with viral peptide pools preceded sequencing. Culture lasted about 11 days before CD4+ T cell isolation. Vaccine recipients had no previous SARS-CoV-2 infection; their nucleocapsid antibodies were negative. Half of the medium was exchanged for IL-2 medium on both days 3 and 7. The germline V gene encodes CDR1 SEHNR and CDR2 FQNEAQ (reference sequence). The CDR3 consists of 12 residues. V lost 2 bases to trimming and J lost 7 bases, with 8 bases between them. This chain uses TRBV7-9 with TRBJ1-2; D is ambiguous. Sequencing used CD4+ T cells from PBMCs cultured with HCoV-OC43 spike peptides, obtained before COVID-19 vaccination. Subset in this sample: HCoV-OC43 spike overlapping peptide pool stimulation. This clonotype originated in a human donor who received a COVID-19 vaccine. Here the CDR3 DNA reads TGTGCCAGCAGCTTAAACGGGATTGGCTACACCTTC. This translates into CASSLNGIGYTF.